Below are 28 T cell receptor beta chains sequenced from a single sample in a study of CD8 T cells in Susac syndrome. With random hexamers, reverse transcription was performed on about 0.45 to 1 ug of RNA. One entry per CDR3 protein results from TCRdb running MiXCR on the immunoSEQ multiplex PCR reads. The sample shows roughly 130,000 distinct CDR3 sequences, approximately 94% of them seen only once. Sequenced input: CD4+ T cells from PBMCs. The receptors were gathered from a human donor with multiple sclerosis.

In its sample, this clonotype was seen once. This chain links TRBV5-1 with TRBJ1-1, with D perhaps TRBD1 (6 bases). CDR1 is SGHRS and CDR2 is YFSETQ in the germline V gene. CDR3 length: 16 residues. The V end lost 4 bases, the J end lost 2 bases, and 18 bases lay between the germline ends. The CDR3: CASSPPGRGYNTEAFF. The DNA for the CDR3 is TGCGCCAGCAGCCCGCCGGGCAGGGGCTACAACACTGAAGCTTTCTTT.

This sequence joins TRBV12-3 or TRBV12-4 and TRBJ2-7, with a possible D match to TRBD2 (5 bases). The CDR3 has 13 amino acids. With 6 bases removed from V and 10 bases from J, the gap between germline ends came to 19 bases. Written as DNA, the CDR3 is TGTGCCAGCAGCGCAACTAGGATTTACGGTCAGTACTTC. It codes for CASSATRIYGQYF.

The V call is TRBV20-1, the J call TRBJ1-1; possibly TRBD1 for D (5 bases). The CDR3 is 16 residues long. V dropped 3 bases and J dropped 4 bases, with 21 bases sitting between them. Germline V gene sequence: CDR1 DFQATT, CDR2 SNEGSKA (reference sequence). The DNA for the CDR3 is TGCAGTGCTAGGGGCTCCGGGGGTATGCGGGGCACTGAAGCTTTCTTT. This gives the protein CSARGSGGMRGTEAFF.

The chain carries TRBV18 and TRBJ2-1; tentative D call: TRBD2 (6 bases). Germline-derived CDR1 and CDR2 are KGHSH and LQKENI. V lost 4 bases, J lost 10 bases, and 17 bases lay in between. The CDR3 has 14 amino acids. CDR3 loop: CASSLSRSGEEQFF. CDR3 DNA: TGTGCCAGCTCACTCTCCCGTAGCGGAGAAGAGCAGTTCTTC.

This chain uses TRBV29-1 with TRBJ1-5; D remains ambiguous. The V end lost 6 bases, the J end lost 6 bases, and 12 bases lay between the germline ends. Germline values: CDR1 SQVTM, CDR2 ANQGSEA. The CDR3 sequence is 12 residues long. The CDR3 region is CSVGESGQPQHF. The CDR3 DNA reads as TGCAGCGTGGGTGAGTCGGGTCAGCCCCAGCATTTT.

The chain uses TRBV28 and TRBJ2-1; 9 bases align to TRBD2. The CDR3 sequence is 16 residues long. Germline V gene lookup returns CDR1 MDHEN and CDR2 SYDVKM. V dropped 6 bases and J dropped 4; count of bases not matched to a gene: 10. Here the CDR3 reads CASSLPISGGYNEQFF. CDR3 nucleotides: TGTGCCAGCAGCCTCCCGATTAGCGGGGGTTACAATGAGCAGTTCTTC.

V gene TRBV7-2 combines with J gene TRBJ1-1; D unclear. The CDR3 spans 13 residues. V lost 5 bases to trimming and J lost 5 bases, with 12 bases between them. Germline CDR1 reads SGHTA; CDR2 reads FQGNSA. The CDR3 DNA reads TGTGCCAGCAGCCGAGGAGTAGGGACTGAAGCTTTCTTT. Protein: CASSRGVGTEAFF.

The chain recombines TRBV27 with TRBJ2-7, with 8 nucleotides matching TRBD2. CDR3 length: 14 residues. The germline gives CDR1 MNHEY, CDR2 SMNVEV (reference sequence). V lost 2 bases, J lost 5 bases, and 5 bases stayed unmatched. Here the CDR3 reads CASSLRLREDEQYF. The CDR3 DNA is TGTGCCAGCAGTTTACGACTGCGGGAGGACGAGCAGTACTTC.

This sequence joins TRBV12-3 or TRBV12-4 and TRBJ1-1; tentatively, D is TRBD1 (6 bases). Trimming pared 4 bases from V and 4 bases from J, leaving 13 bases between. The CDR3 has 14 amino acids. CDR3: CASSYGGWSTEAFF. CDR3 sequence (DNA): TGTGCCAGCAGTTACGGGGGCTGGAGCACTGAAGCTTTCTTT.

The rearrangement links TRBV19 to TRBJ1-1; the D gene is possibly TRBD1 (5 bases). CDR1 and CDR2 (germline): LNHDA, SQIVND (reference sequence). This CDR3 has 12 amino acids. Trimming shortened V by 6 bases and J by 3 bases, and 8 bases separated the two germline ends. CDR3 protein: CASSGAYTEAFF. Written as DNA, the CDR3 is TGTGCCAGTAGCGGGGCCTACACTGAAGCTTTCTTT.

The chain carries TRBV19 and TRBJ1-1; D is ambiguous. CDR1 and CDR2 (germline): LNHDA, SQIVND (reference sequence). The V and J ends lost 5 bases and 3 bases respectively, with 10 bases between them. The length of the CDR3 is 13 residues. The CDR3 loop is CASSLSVDTEAFF. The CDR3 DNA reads TGTGCCAGTAGTCTCTCCGTGGACACTGAAGCTTTCTTT.

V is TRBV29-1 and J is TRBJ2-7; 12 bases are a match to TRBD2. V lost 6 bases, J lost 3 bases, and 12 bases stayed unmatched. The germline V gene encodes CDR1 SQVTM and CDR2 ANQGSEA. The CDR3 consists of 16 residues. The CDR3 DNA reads TGCAGCGTGAAGGGCCTCGGACTAGCGGGAATCTACGAGCAGTACTTC. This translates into CSVKGLGLAGIYEQYF.

The CDR3: CASSFTGDPGAKNIQYF. CDR3 DNA sequence: TGTGCCAGCAGCTTTACAGGGGATCCAGGGGCCAAAAACATTCAGTACTTC. This sequence joins TRBV7-9 and TRBJ2-4; 7 bases fit TRBD1. V lost 3 bases, J lost 1 base, and 9 bases stayed unmatched. Germline CDR1 SEHNR, CDR2 FQNEAQ (reference sequence). This CDR3 has 17 residues.

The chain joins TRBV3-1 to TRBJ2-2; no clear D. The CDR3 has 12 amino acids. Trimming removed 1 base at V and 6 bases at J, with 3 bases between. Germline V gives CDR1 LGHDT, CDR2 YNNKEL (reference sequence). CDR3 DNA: TGTGCCAGCAGCCAAGCAGCCGGGGAGCTGTTTTTT. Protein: CASSQAAGELFF.

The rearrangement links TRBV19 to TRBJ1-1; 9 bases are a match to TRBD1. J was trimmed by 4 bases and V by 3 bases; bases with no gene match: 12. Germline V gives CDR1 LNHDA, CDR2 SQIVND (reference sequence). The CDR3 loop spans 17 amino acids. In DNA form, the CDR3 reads TGTGCCAGTAGTATCCGCCTGGCAGGGACAGGGAGCACTGAAGCTTTCTTT. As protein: CASSIRLAGTGSTEAFF.

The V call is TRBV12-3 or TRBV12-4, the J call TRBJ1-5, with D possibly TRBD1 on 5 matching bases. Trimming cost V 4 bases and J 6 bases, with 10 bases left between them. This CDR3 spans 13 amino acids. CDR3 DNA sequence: TGTGCCAGCAGTTCCCTCGGGGCTCAGCCCCAGCATTTT. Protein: CASSSLGAQPQHF.

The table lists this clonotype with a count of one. The CDR3 DNA reads TGTGCCAGCAGTCTCTTCTCGGGCGGGAACAATGAGCAGTTCTTC. Translated, it gives CASSLFSGGNNEQFF. This chain links TRBV12-3 or TRBV12-4 with TRBJ2-1; maybe TRBD2 (6 bases). This CDR3 is 15 amino acids long. The V gene lost 5 bases and the J gene lost 5 bases, with 16 bases spanning the gap.

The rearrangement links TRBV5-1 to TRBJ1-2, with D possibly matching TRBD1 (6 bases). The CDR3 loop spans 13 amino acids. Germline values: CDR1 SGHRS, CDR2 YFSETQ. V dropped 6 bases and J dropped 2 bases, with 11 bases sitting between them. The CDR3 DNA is TGCGCCAGCACCGGGGGCGAGAACTATGGCTACACCTTC. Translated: CASTGGENYGYTF.

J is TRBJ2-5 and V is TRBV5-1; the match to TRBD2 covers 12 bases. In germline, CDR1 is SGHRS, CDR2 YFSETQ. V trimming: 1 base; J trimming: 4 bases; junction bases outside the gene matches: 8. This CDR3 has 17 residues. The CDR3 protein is CASSLLLAGGRPETQYF. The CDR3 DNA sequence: TGCGCCAGCAGCTTGTTACTAGCGGGAGGTCGCCCAGAGACCCAGTACTTC.

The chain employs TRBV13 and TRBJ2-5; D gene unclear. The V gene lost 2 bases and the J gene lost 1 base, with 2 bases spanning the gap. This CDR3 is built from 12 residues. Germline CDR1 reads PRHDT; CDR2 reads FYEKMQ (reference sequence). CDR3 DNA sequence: TGTGCCAGCAGCTTATCCCAAGAGACCCAGTACTTC. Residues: CASSLSQETQYF.

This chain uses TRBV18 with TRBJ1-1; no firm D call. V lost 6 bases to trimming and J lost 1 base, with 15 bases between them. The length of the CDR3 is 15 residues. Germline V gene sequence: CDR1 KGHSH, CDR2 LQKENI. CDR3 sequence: CASSYRDGWNTEAFF. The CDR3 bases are TGTGCCAGCTCCTACAGAGACGGTTGGAACACTGAAGCTTTCTTT. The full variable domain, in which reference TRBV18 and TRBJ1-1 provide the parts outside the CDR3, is NAGVMQNPRHLVRRRGQEARLRCSPMKGHSHVYWYRQLPEEGLKFMVYLQKENIIDESGMPKERFSAEFPKEGPSILRIQQVVRGDSAAYFCASSYRDGWNTEAFFGQGTRLTVV.

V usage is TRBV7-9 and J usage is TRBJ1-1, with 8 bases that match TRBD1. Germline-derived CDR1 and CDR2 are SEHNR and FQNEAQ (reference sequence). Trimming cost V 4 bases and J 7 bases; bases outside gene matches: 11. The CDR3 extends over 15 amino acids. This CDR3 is CASSSRGTGMGEAFF. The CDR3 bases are TGTGCCAGCAGCTCCAGGGGGACAGGAATGGGTGAAGCTTTCTTT.

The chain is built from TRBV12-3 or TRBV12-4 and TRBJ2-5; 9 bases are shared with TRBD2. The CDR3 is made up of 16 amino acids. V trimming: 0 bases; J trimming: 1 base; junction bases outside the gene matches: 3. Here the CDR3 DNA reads TGTGCCAGCAGTTTAGCCCGCGGGGGGGCCCAAGAGACCCAGTACTTC. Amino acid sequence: CASSLARGGAQETQYF.

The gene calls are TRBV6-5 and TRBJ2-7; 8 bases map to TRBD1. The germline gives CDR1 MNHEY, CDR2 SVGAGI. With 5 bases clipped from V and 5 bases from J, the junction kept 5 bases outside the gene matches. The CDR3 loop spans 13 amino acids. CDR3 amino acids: CASSPDRDHEQYF. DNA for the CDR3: TGTGCCAGCAGTCCGGACAGGGACCACGAGCAGTACTTC.

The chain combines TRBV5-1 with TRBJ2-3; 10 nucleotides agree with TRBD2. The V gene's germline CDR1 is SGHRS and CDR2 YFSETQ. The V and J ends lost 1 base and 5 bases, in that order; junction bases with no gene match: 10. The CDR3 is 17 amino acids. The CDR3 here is CASSLRDSGRALDTQYF. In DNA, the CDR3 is TGCGCCAGCAGCTTGAGAGACAGCGGGAGGGCCTTAGATACGCAGTATTTT.

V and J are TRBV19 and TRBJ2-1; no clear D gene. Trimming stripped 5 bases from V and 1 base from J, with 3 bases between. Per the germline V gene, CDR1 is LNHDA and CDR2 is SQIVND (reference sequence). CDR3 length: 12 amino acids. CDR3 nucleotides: TGTGCCAGTAGTTTGTCCTACAATGAGCAGTTCTTC. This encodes CASSLSYNEQFF.

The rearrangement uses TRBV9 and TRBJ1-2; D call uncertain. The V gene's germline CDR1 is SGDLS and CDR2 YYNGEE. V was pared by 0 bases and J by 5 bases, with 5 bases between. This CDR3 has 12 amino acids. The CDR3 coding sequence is TGTGCCAGCAGCGTAGCTGGGTATGGCTACACCTTC. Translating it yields CASSVAGYGYTF.

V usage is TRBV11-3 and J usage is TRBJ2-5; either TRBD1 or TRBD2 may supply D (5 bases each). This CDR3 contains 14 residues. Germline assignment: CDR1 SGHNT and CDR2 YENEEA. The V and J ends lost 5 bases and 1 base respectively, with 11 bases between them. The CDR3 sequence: CASSPTRGQETQYF. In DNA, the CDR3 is TGTGCCAGCAGCCCAACGAGGGGCCAAGAGACCCAGTACTTC. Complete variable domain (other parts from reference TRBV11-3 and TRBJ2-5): EAGVVQSPRYKIIEKKQPVAFWCNPISGHNTLYWYLQNLGQGPELLIRYENEEAVDDSQLPKDRFSAERLKGVDSTLKIQPAELGDSAVYLCASSPTRGQETQYFGPGTRLLVL.